This T cell receptor (beta chain) comes out of a study of cytomegalovirus exposure and HLA in healthy donors. Study-level background: In terms of ancestry, the Caucasian-associated cluster contained about 80% of the roughly 400 genotyped donors.

The germline V gene encodes CDR1 LNHDA and CDR2 SQIVND (reference sequence). This CDR3 has 19 residues. The J segment lost 6 bases and the V segment lost 2 bases, leaving 18 bases of the junction unmatched. The PCR had 60 Vbeta and 13 Jbeta primers. TCRdb's table, derived via immunoSEQ multiplex PCR, lists solely in-frame clones and lacks some. This table has roughly 100,000 clones, 70% appearing once. Findings and limits, study-wide: V- and J-gene trimming in TCR beta was tied to a missense DCLRE1C variant by an analysis performed later. Data from an earlier analysis indicated that most TCR beta V segments were productive either about 90% or about 30% of the time. Across donors, presence/absence analyses took sequencing depth to be roughly uniform.

In its sample, this clone was seen once. Its matching antigen is unknown. This TCR was sampled from a man aged 35-49 years in good health and CMV-seropositive. This sequence joins TRBV19 and TRBJ2-1; TRBD2 matches at 8 bases. What was sequenced was PBMCs. The CDR3 reads CASSITGSGSGSSINEQFF. CDR3 nucleotide sequence: TGTGCCAGTAGTATAACCGGGAGCGGGAGCGGTAGCTCCATCAATGAGCAGTTCTTC.